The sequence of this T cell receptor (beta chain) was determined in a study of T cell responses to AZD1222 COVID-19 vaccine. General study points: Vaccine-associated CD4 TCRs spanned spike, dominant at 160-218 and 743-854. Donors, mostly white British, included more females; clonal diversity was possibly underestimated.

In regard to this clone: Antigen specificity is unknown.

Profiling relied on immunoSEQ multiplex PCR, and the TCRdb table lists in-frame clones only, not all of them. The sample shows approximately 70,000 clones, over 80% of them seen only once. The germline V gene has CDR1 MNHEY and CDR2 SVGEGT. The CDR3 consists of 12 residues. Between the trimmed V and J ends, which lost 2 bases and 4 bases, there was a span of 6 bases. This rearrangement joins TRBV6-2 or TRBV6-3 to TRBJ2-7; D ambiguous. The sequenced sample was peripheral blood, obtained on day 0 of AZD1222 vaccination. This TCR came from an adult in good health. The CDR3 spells CASSYKGYEQYF. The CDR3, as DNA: TGTGCCAGCAGTTACAAAGGTTACGAGCAGTACTTC.